This TCR beta chain derives from a study of T cell responses to AZD1222 COVID-19 vaccine (dated by TCRdb to the early 2020s). At the level of the whole study: TCR sequencing covered more than 230 trial participants: 207 given two doses of AZD1222 and 26 given two doses of MenACWY control vaccine. Enrollment into the trials was organized by age into subgroups of 18-55, 56-69 and 70-plus years, and those subgroups contained approximately 160, 26 and 62 TCR-sequenced participants, respectively. Overall results and qualifications from the work: Participants were mostly white British and included more females than males, and it was suggested by the authors that clonal diversity may have been underestimated. Epitopes outside the regions mutated in the B.1.351 and B.1.1.7 variants were reportedly recognized by nearly half of the unique spike-specific TCRs. Spike-specific TCR breadth and depth rose significantly after two AZD1222 doses compared with day 0 and with MenACWY recipients. Because no day 14 peak-response samples were available, the repertoires could be characterized only after the peak T cell response. Vaccine-associated CD4 TCRs spanned the whole spike protein, with dominant responses in regions 160-218 and 743-854. Only six AZD1222 recipients were SARS-CoV-2 seropositive at baseline, limiting conclusions about previously exposed vaccinees. The 56-69-year group was small, and its depth increase did not reach significance, likely because of low power.

The sample's time point, from its label and the paper: about 28 days (+/-7) after the second vaccine dose. AZD1222 recipients given second doses at about 4 weeks or at about 12 weeks were pooled, since spike-specific TCR depth and breadth were not found to differ between the two schedules. Vaccinee samples were obtained from the UK trials COV001 and COV002, which included a single-blind randomized controlled phase 2/3 trial of AZD1222 (ChAdOx1 nCoV-19) in healthy adults. For TCRbeta chain sequencing, PBMC samples were collected from trial participants at day 0 and at day 28 after the second dose. The CDR3 regions of human TCRbeta chains were analyzed by immunosequencing. In the paper's pipeline: Repertoire TCRs were matched against a reference library of SARS-CoV-2-specific TCRs generated with the MIRA antigen-specificity platform. Breadth was defined as the fraction of unique TCRs that were SARS-CoV-2-associated, and depth was defined as the fraction of total T cells that were SARS-CoV-2-associated. Each spike-specific TCR was assigned to its reactive spike region and to a CD4 or CD8 class using the MIRA data. Log10-transformed breadth and depth values were compared by one-way ANOVA with Sidak's multiple comparisons tests. Held by TCRdb, this immuneACCESS table contains in-frame sequences only and omits some clones. Under half of the omission traces to an unresolved V gene where checked; the cause of the rest is unknown. V and J calls and clone size are copied from that table; D and trimming were computed from the DNA. This sample lists under 150,000 clones; 92% were detected once. The top ten constitute around 1.5% of the sample.

This clone was detected only once. This receptor's antigen is unknown. No base quality information exists; no much larger clone differs at one position. This TCR derives from an adult who received the AZD1222 COVID-19 vaccine. The source material was peripheral blood, sampled 28 days after the second AZD1222 dose.

The CDR3 protein is CASSLYGGSSYNEQFF. The sequenced DNA: TGTGCCAGCAGCTTATACGGCGGGAGCTCCTACAATGAGCAGTTCTTC. The rearrangement combines TRBV7-6 with TRBJ2-1; 7 bases in the junction line up with TRBD2. CDR1 is given as SGHVS and CDR2 as FNYEAQ, both from the germline V gene. V has 2 bases trimmed and J has 0 bases trimmed; junction bases matching no gene number 4. The CDR3 sequence holds 16 residues, the cysteine and phenylalanine included. This entry keeps only the CDR3 DNA: 48 bases, framed from base 1. The CDR3, completed at both ends by the reference TRBV7-6 and TRBJ2-1 genes, gives the full variable domain GAGVSQSPRYKVTKRGQDVALRCDPISGHVSLYWYRQALGQGPEFLTYFNYEAQQDKSGLPNDRFSAERPEGSISTLTIQRTEQRDSAMYRCASSLYGGSSYNEQFFGPGTRLTVL.